This is a list of T cell receptor beta chains from one sample in a study of T cells in Graves' hyperthyroidism and ophthalmopathy. TCRdb reanalysed the multiplex PCR reads using MiXCR and keeps one entry per CDR3 protein. Counted here are 250,000 to 300,000 distinct CDR3 sequences, roughly an eighth occurring once; the ten biggest clones make up roughly 7.7%. Sequences were obtained from blood. The source is a middle-aged woman with Graves' hyperthyroidism. Each CDR3 is given with its conserved first and last residue. Fields, in order: clone size, V gene, D gene, J gene, CDR3 DNA, CDR3 protein. The D gene is left open where the match is weak. The listing skips clone size in some rows; elsewhere it reads once, few, many or a size class.

abundance: many
v_gene: TRBV7-2
d_gene: TRBD2
j_gene: TRBJ2-5
CDR3nt: TGTGCCAGCAGCTTACGTCTAGCGGGAGAGACCCAGTACTTC
CDR3aa: CASSLRLAGETQYF

abundance: many
v_gene: TRBV7-8
d_gene: -
j_gene: TRBJ1-4
CDR3nt: TGTGCCAGCAGCTTGGACGGACAGACTAATGAAAAACTGTTTTTT
CDR3aa: CASSLDGQTNEKLFF

abundance: many
v_gene: TRBV6-1
d_gene: -
j_gene: TRBJ2-6
CDR3nt: TGTGCCAGCAGCGATCAGGGGTCTGGGGCCAACGTCCTGACTTTC
CDR3aa: CASSDQGSGANVLTF

abundance: many
v_gene: TRBV7-2
d_gene: -
j_gene: TRBJ2-5
CDR3nt: TGTGCCACAAAATCCGGGACCCAAGAGACCCAGTACTTC
CDR3aa: CATKSGTQETQYF

abundance: few
v_gene: TRBV10-3
d_gene: TRBD2
j_gene: TRBJ2-1
CDR3nt: TGTGCCATCGCGGGAGTAGTTGGAAATGAGCAGTTCTTC
CDR3aa: CAIAGVVGNEQFF

abundance: -
v_gene: TRBV14
d_gene: TRBD2
j_gene: TRBJ2-1
CDR3nt: TGTGCCAGCAGCCAGCTCTCCACTAGCGGGAGTAATGAGCAGTTCTTC
CDR3aa: CASSQLSTSGSNEQFF

abundance: many
v_gene: TRBV7-9
d_gene: -
j_gene: TRBJ1-5
CDR3nt: TGTGCCAGCAGCTTTGAGGGAGGGGATCAGCCCCAGCATTTT
CDR3aa: CASSFEGGDQPQHF

abundance: many
v_gene: TRBV2
d_gene: -
j_gene: TRBJ2-4
CDR3nt: TGTGCCAGCATTGCGGATGACCGAATTCAGTACTTC
CDR3aa: CASIADDRIQYF

abundance: few
v_gene: TRBV7-2
d_gene: -
j_gene: TRBJ2-5
CDR3nt: TGTGCCAGCAGCTTAGCCCTCGAGACCCAGTACTTC
CDR3aa: CASSLALETQYF

abundance: few
v_gene: TRBV9
d_gene: -
j_gene: TRBJ2-3
CDR3nt: TGTGCCAGCAGCGCCTCCCTCCTAGGAACAGATACGCAGTATTTT
CDR3aa: CASSASLLGTDTQYF

abundance: -
v_gene: TRBV6-1
d_gene: -
j_gene: TRBJ1-6
CDR3nt: TGTGCCAGCAGTGAAAGTATCGGGCAGTCACCCCTCCACTTT
CDR3aa: CASSESIGQSPLHF

abundance: few
v_gene: TRBV5-1
d_gene: -
j_gene: TRBJ2-7
CDR3nt: TGCGCCAGCAGCTTGGAAGCACGCTCCTACGAGCAGTACTTC
CDR3aa: CASSLEARSYEQYF

abundance: -
v_gene: TRBV19
d_gene: -
j_gene: TRBJ2-2
CDR3nt: TGTGCCAGTATGGGAAGCCTTGACACCGGGGAGCTGTTTTTT
CDR3aa: CASMGSLDTGELFF

abundance: many
v_gene: TRBV2
d_gene: TRBD2
j_gene: TRBJ2-3
CDR3nt: TGTGCCAGCAGTACTAGCGGGAGGAGCACAGATACGCAGTATTTT
CDR3aa: CASSTSGRSTDTQYF